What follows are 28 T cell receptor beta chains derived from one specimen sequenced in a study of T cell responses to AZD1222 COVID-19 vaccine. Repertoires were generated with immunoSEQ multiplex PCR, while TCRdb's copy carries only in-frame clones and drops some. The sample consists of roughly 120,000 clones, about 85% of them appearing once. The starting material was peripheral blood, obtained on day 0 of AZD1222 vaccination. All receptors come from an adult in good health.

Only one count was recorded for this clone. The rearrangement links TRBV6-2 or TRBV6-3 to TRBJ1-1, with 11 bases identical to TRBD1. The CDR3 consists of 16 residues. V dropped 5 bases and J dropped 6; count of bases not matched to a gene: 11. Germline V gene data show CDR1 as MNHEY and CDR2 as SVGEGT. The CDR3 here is CASSLPSGQGASEAFF. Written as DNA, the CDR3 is TGTGCCAGCAGTCTCCCCTCCGGACAGGGGGCATCTGAAGCTTTCTTT.

CDR3 nucleotide sequence: TGTGCCAGCAGCTCCCAACAGGGAGATGAAAAACTGTTTTTT. Translating it yields CASSSQQGDEKLFF. The chain carries TRBV7-2 and TRBJ1-4; weak D call: TRBD1 (6 bases). Per germline, CDR1 SGHTA and CDR2 FQGNSA. The CDR3 is 14 amino acids. V lost 4 bases and J 6 bases, leaving 12 bases between the germline ends.

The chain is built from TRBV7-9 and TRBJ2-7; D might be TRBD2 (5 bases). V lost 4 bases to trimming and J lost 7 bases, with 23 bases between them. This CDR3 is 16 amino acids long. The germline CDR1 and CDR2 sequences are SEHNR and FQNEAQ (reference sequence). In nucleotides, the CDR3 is TGTGCCAGCAGCTCTACCGGGTCCCCGGGGATTGAAGAGCAGTACTTC. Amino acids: CASSSTGSPGIEEQYF.

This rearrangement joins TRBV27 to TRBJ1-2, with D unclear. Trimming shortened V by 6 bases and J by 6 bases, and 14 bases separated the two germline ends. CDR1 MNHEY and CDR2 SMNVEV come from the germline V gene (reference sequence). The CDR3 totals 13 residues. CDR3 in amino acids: CASRSRQVHGYTF. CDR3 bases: TGTGCCAGCAGATCAAGGCAGGTCCATGGCTACACCTTC.

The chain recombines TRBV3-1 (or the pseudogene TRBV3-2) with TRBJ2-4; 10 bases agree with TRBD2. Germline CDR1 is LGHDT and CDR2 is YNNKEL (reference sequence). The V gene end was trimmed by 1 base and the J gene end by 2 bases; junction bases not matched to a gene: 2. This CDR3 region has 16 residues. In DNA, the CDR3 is TGTGCCAGCAGCCAAGGTACTAGCGGGACCAAAAACATTCAGTACTTC. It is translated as CASSQGTSGTKNIQYF.

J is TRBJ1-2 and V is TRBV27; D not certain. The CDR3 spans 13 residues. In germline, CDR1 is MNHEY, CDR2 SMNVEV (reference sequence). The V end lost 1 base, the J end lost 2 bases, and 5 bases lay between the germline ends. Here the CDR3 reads CASSLFGNYGYTF. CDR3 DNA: TGTGCCAGCAGTTTATTCGGAAACTATGGCTACACCTTC.

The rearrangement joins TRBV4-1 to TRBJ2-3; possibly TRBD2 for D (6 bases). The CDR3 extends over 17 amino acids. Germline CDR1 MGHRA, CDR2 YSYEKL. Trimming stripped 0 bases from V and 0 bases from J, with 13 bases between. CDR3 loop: CASSQDGAGSSTDTQYF. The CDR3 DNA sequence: TGCGCCAGCAGCCAAGATGGAGCGGGCTCTAGCACAGATACGCAGTATTTT.

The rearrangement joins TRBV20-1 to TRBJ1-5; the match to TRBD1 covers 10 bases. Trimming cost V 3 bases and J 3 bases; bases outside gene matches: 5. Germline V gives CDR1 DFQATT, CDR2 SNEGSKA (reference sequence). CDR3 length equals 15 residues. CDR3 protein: CSASRGQGYNQPQHF. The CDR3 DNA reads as TGCAGTGCTAGTCGGGGACAGGGGTACAATCAGCCCCAGCATTTT.

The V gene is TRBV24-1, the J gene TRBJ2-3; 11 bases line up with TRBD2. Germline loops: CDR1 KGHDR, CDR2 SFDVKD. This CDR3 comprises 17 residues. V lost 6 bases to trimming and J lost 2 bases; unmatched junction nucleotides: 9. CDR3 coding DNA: TGTGCCACCAGTAAAAATAGCGGGAGGGCAAACACAGATACGCAGTATTTT. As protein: CATSKNSGRANTDTQYF.

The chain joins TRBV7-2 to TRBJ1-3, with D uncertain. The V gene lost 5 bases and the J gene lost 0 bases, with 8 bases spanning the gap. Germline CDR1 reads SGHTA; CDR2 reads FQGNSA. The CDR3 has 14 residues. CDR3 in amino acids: CASSPRFSGNTIYF. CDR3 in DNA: TGTGCCAGCAGCCCCCGGTTCTCTGGAAACACCATATATTTT. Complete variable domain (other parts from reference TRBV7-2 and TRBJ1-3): GAGVSQSPSNKVTEKGKDVELRCDPISGHTALYWYRQSLGQGLEFLIYFQGNSAPDKSGLPSDRFSAERTGGSVSTLTIQRTQQEDSAVYLCASSPRFSGNTIYFGEGSWLTVV.

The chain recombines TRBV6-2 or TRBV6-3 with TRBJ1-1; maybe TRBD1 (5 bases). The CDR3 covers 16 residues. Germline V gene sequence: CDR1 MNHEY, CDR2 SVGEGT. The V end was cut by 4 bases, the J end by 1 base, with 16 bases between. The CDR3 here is CASSSRRQGGNTEAFF. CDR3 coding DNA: TGTGCCAGCAGTTCCCGTCGTCAGGGTGGGAACACTGAAGCTTTCTTT.

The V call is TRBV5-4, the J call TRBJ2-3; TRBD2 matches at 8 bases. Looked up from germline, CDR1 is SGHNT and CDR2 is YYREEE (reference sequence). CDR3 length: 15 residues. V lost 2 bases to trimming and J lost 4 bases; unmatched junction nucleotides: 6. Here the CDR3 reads CASSFDGGEADTQYF. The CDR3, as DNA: TGTGCCAGCAGCTTCGACGGGGGGGAGGCAGATACGCAGTATTTT.

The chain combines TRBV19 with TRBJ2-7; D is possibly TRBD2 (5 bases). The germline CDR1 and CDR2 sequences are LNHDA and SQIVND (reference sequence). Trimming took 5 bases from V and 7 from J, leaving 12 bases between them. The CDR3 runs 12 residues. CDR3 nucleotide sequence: TGTGCCAGTAGTCGGGGTGTGGGAGAGCAGTACTTC. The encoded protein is CASSRGVGEQYF. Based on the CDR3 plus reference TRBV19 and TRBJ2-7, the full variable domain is DGGITQSPKYLFRKEGQNVTLSCEQNLNHDAMYWYRQDPGQGLRLIYYSQIVNDFQKGDIAEGYSVSREKKESFPLTVTSAQKNPTAFYLCASSRGVGEQYFGPGTRLTVT.

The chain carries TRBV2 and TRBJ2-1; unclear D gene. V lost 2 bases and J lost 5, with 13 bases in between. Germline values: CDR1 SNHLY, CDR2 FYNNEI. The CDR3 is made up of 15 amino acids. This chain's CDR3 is CASSEKEIGNNEQFF. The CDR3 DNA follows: TGTGCCAGCAGTGAAAAGGAGATAGGGAACAATGAGCAGTTCTTC.

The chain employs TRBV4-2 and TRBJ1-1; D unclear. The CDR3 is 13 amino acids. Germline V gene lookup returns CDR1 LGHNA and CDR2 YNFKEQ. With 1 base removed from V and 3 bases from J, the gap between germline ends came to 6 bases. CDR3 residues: CASSQVGDTEAFF. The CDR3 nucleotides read TGTGCCAGCAGCCAAGTCGGGGACACTGAAGCTTTCTTT.

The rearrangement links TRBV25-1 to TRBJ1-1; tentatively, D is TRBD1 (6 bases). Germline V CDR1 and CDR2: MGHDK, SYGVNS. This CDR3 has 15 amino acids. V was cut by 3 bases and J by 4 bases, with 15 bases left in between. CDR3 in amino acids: CASSESLGGRTEAFF. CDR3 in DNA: TGTGCCAGCAGTGAGTCCCTCGGGGGGCGCACTGAAGCTTTCTTT.

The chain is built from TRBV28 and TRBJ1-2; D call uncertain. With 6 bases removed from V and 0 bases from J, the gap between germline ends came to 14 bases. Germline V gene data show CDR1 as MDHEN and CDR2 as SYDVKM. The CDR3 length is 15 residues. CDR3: CASSSPATANYGYTF. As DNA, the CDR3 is TGTGCCAGCAGCTCGCCCGCCACAGCTAACTATGGCTACACCTTC.

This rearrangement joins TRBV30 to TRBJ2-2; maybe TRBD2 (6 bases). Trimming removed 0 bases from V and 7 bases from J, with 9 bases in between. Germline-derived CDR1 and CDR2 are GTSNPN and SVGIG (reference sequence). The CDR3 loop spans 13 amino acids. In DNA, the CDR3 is TGTGCCTGGAGTGTACGAGCGGGCGGGGAGCTGTTTTTT. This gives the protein CAWSVRAGGELFF. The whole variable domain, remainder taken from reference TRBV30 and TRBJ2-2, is SQTIHQWPATLVQPVGSPLSLECTVEGTSNPNLYWYRQAAGRGLQLLFYSVGIGQISSEVPQNLSASRPQDRQFILSSKKLLLSDSGFYLCAWSVRAGGELFFGEGSRLTVL.

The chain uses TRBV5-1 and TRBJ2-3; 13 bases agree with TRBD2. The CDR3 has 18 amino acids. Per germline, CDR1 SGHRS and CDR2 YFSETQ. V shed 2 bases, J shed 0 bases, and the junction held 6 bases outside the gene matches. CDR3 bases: TGCGCCAGCAGCTTCCAACTAGCGGGGGGGCTTAGCACAGATACGCAGTATTTT. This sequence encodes CASSFQLAGGLSTDTQYF.

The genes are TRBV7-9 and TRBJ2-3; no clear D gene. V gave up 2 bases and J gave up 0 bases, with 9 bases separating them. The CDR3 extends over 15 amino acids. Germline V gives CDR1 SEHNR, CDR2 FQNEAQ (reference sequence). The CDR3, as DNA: TGTGCCAGCAGCTTACAACTGGCTAGCACAGATACGCAGTATTTT. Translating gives CASSLQLASTDTQYF.

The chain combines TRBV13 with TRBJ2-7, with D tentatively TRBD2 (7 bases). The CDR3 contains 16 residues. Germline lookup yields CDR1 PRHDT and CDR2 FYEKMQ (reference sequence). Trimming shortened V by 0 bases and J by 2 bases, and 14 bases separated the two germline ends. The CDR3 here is CASSLGSRGGPYEQYF. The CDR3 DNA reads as TGTGCCAGCAGCTTAGGCTCTCGCGGGGGCCCCTACGAGCAGTACTTC. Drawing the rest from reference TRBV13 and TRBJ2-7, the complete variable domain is AAGVIQSPRHLIKEKRETATLKCYPIPRHDTVYWYQQGPGQDPQFLISFYEKMQSDKGSIPDRFSAQQFSDYHSELNMSSLELGDSALYFCASSLGSRGGPYEQYFGPGTRLTVT.

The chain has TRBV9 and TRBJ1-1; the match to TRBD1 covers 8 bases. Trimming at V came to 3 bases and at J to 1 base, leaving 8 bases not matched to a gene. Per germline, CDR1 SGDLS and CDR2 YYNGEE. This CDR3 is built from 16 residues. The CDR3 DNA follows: TGTGCCAGCAGCGGCAGCGGACAGGGATGGAACACTGAAGCTTTCTTT. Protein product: CASSGSGQGWNTEAFF.

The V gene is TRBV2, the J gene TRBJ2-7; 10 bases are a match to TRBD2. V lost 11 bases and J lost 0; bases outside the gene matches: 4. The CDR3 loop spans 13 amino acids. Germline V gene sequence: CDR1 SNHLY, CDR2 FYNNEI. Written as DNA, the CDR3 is TGTGCCGGGAGCGGGGGGGACTCCTACGAGCAGTACTTC. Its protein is CAGSGGDSYEQYF. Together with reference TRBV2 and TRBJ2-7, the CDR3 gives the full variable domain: EPEVTQTPSHQVTQMGQEVILRCVPISNHLYFYWYRQILGQKVEFLVSFYNNEISEKSEIFDDQFSVERPDGSNFTLKIRSTKLEDSAMYFCAGSGGDSYEQYFGPGTRLTVT.

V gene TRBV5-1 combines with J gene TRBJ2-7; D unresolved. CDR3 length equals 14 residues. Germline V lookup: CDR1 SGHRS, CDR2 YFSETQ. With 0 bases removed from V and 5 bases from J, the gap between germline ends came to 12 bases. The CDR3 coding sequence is TGCGCCAGCAGCTTGGGCAACGATAGGGACGAGCAGTACTTC. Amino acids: CASSLGNDRDEQYF.

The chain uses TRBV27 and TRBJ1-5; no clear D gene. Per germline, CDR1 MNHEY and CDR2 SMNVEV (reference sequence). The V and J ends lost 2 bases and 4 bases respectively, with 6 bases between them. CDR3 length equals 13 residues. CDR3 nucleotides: TGTGCCAGCAGTTTAAACTGGAATCAGCCCCAGCATTTT. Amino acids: CASSLNWNQPQHF.

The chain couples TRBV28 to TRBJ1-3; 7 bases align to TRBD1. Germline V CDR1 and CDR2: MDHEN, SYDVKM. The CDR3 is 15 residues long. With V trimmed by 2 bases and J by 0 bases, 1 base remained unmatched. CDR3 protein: CASSLRDSSGNTIYF. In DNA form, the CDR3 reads TGTGCCAGCAGTTTAAGGGACAGCTCTGGAAACACCATATATTTT.

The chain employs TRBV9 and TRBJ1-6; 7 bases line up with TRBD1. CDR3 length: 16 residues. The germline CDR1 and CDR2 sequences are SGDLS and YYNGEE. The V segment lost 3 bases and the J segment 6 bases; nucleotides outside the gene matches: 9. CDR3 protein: CASSARKGALNSPLHF. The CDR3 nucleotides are TGTGCCAGCAGCGCGCGTAAGGGGGCTCTTAATTCACCCCTCCACTTT.

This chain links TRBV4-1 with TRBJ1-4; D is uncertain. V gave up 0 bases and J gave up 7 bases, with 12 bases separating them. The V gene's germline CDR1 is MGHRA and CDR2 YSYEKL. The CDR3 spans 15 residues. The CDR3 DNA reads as TGCGCCAGCAGCCAAGAAGGCCAGTTCGGTGAAAAACTGTTTTTT. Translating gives CASSQEGQFGEKLFF.